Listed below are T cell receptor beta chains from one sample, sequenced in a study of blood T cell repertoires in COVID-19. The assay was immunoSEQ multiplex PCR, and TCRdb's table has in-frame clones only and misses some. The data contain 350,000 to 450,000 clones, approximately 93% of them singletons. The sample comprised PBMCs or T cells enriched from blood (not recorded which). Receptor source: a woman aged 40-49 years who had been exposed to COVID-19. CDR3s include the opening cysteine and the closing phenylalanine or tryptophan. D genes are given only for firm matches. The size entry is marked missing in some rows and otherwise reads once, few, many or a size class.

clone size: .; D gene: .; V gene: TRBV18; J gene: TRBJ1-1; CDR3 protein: CASSPRREGNTEAFF; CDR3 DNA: TGTGCCAGCTCACCTAGGAGGGAGGGGAACACTGAAGCTTTCTTT
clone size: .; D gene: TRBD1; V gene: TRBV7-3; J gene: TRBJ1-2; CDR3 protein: CASSSPDRGVNGYTF; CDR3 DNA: TGTGCCAGCAGCTCACCGGACAGGGGGGTTAATGGCTACACCTTC
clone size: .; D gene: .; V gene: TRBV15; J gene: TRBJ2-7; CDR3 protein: CATSPQTVQIREQYF; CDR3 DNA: TGTGCCACCAGCCCCCAGACCGTACAGATACGTGAGCAGTACTTC
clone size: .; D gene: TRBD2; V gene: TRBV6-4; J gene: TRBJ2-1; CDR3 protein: CASSEASGGRPSYNEQFF; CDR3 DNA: TGTGCCAGCAGTGAAGCTAGCGGGGGCAGACCCTCCTACAATGAGCAGTTCTTC
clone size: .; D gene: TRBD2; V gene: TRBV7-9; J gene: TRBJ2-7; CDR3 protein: CASSLGGGRPHEQYF; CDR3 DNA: TGTGCCAGCAGCTTAGGGGGCGGGAGGCCCCACGAGCAGTACTTC
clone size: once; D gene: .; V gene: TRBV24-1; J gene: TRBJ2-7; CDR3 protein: CATSPSGYEQYF; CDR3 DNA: TGTGCCACCAGTCCCTCCGGCTACGAGCAGTACTTC
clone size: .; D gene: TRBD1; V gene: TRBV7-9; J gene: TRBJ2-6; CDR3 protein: CASYMGQSDSGANVLTF; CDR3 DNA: TGTGCCAGCTATATGGGACAGTCCGACTCTGGGGCCAACGTCCTGACTTTC
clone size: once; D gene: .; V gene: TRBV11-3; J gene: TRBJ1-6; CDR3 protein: CASSSRGDSPLHF; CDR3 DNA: TGTGCCAGCAGCTCCAGGGGAGATTCACCCCTCCACTTT
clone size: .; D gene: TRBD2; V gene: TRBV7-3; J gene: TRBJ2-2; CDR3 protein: CASSLGTSAGELFF; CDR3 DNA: TGTGCCAGCAGCTTAGGGACTAGCGCCGGGGAGCTGTTTTTT
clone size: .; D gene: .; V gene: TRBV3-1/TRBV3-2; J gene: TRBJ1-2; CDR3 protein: CASSHQGRANYGYTF; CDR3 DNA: TGTGCCAGCAGCCACCAGGGCAGGGCTAACTATGGCTACACCTTC
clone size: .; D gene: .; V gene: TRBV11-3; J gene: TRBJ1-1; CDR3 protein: CASSTGNTEAFF; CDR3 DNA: TGTGCCAGCTCGACGGGGAACACTGAAGCTTTCTTT
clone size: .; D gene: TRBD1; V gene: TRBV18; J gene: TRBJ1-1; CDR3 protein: CASSPPNRGIVNTEAFF; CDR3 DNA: TGTGCCAGCTCACCACCCAACAGGGGAATCGTGAACACTGAAGCTTTCTTT
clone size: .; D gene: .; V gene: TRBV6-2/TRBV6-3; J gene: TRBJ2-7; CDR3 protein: CASSYSRDSTYEQYF; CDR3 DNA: TGTGCCAGCAGTTACTCGAGGGACTCTACCTACGAGCAGTACTTC
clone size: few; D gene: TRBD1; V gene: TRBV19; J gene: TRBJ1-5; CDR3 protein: CASSNAEGARNQPQHF; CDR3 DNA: TGTGCCAGTAGTAATGCGGAGGGGGCGCGCAATCAGCCCCAGCATTTT
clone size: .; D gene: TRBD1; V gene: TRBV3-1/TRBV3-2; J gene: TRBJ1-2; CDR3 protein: CASSPGGFVDRGVYGYTF; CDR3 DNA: TGTGCCAGCAGCCCGGGAGGATTTGTCGACAGGGGGGTCTATGGCTACACCTTC
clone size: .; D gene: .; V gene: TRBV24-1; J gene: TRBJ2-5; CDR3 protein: CATSDWEGGPTQYF; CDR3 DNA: TGTGCCACCAGTGACTGGGAGGGGGGACCGACCCAGTACTTC
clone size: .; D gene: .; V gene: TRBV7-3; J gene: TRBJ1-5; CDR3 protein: CASTRRWGEGNQPQHF; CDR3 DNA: TGTGCCAGCACGCGAAGATGGGGAGAGGGCAATCAGCCCCAGCATTTT
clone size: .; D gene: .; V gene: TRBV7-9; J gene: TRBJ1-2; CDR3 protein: CASSLANYGYTF; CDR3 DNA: TGTGCCAGCAGCTTGGCAAACTATGGCTACACCTTC
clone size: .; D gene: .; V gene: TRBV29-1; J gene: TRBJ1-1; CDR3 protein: CSVVRGMNTEAFF; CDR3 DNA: TGCAGCGTTGTAAGGGGCATGAACACTGAAGCTTTCTTT
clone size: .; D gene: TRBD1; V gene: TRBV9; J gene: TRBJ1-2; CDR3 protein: CASSGLNRGSSGYTF; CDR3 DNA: TGTGCCAGCAGCGGATTAAACAGGGGGTCGAGTGGCTACACCTTC
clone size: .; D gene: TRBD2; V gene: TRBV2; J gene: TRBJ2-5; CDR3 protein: CASRLAGGTQYF; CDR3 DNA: TGTGCCAGCAGACTAGCGGGTGGGACCCAGTACTTC
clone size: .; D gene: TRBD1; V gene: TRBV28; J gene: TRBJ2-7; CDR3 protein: CASSLWTGGDEQYF; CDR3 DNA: TGTGCCAGCAGTTTATGGACAGGGGGGGACGAGCAGTACTTC
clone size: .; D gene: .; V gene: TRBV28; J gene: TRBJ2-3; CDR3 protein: CASSQPLTGNTDTQYF; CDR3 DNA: TGTGCCAGCAGCCAACCCCTAACAGGAAACACAGATACGCAGTATTTT
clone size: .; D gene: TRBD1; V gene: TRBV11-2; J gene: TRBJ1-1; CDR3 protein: CASSSYRGRTEAFF; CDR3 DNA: TGTGCCAGCAGCTCCTACAGGGGTCGTACTGAAGCTTTCTTT
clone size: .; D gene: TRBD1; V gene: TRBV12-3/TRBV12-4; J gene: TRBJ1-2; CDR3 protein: CATMGQGYGYTF; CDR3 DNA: TGTGCCACCATGGGACAGGGGTACGGCTACACCTTC
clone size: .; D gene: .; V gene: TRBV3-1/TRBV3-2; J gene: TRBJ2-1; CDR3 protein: CASSQEGGEQFF; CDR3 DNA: TGTGCCAGCAGCCAAGAGGGGGGTGAGCAGTTCTTC
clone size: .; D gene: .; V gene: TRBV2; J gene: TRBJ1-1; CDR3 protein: CASSVEFIEWRNTEAFF; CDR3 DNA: TGTGCCAGCAGTGTAGAATTTATAGAGTGGAGGAACACTGAAGCTTTCTTT
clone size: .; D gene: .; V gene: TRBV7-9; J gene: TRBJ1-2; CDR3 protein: CASSSTDTWYGYTF; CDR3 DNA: TGTGCCAGCAGCTCGACGGACACGTGGTATGGCTACACCTTC
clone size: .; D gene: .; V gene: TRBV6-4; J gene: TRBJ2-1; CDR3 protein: CASSDAGAHYNEQFF; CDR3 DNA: TGTGCCAGCAGTGACGCAGGGGCCCACTACAATGAGCAGTTCTTC
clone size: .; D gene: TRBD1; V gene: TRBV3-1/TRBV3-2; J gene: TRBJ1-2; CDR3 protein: CASSQRQGNNYGYTF; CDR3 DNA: TGTGCCAGCAGCCAACGACAGGGGAACAACTATGGCTACACCTTC
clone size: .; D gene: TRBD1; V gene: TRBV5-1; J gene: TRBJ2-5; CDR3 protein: CASSLTGGEETQYF; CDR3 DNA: TGCGCCAGCAGCCTGACAGGGGGTGAAGAGACCCAGTACTTC
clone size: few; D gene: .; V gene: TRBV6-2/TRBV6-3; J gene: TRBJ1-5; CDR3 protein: CASSYLNQPQHF; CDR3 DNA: TGTGCCAGCAGTTACTTAAATCAGCCCCAGCATTTT
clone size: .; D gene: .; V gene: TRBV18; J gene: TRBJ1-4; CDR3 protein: CASSPAEVFEKLFF; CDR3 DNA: TGTGCCAGCTCACCGGCAGAGGTATTCGAAAAACTGTTTTTT
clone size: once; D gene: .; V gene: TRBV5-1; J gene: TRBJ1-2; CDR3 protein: CASSSVQGLGGYTF; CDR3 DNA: TGCGCCAGCAGCTCGGTACAGGGACTAGGGGGCTACACCTTC
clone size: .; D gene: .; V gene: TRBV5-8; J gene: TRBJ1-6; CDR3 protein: CASSLGVSVVAPLHF; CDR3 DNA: TGTGCCAGCAGCTTGGGGGTCAGCGTCGTGGCACCCCTCCACTTT
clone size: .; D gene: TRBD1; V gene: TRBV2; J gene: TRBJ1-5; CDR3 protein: CASSDTPGQGGQPQHF; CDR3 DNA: TGTGCCAGCAGTGATACTCCGGGCCAGGGGGGTCAGCCCCAGCATTTT
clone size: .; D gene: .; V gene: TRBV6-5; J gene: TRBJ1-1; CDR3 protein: CASSYSRVKMNTEAFF; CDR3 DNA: TGTGCCAGCAGTTACTCGAGGGTTAAAATGAACACTGAAGCTTTCTTT
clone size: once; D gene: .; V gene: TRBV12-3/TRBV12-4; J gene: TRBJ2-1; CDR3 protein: CASRTGYEQFF; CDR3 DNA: TGTGCCAGCAGAACAGGGTATGAGCAGTTCTTC
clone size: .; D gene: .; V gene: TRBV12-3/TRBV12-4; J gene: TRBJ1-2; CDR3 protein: CASSSSDYGYTF; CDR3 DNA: TGTGCCAGCAGTTCCAGTGACTATGGCTACACCTTC
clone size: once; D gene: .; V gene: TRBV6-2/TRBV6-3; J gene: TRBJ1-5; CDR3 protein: CASSPRGDQPQHF; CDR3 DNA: TGTGCCAGCAGCCCCAGGGGAGATCAGCCCCAGCATTTT
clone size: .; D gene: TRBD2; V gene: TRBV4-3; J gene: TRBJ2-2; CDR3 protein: CASSQASGRASTGELFF; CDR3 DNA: TGCGCCAGCAGCCAAGCTAGCGGGAGGGCCTCCACCGGGGAGCTGTTTTTT
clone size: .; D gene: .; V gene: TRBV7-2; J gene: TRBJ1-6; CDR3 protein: CASSTRDGTLGSPLHF; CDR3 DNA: TGTGCCAGCAGCACACGGGACGGGACATTGGGATCACCCCTCCACTTT
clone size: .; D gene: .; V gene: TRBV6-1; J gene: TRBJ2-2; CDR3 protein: CASSALANSNTGELFF; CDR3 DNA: TGTGCCAGCAGTGCCTTAGCGAACTCGAACACCGGGGAGCTGTTTTTT
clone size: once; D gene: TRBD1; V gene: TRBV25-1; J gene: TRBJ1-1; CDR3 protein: CASTRTGGALDTEAFF; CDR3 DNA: TGTGCCAGCACGAGAACAGGGGGCGCTTTGGACACTGAAGCTTTCTTT
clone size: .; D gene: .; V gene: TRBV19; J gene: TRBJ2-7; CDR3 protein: CASSIASGVTYEQYF; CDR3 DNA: TGTGCCAGTAGTATAGCGTCAGGCGTAACCTACGAGCAGTACTTC
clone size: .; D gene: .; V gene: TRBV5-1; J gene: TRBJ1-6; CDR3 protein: CASRLSWQGSSYNSPLHF; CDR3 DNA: TGCGCCAGCCGCCTCAGTTGGCAGGGGAGCTCCTATAATTCACCCCTCCACTTT
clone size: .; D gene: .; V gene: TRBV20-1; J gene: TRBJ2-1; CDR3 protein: CSARAPSSTYNEQFF; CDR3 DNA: TGCAGTGCTCGTGCTCCTTCATCAACTTACAATGAGCAGTTCTTC
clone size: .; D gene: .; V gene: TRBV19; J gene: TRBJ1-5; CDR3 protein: CASTAGGFSNQPQHF; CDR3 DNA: TGTGCCAGTACGGCGGGGGGCTTTAGCAATCAGCCCCAGCATTTT
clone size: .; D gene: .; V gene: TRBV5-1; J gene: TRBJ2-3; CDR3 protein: CASSLVPQGTDTQYF; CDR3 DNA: TGCGCCAGCAGCTTGGTTCCCCAGGGCACAGATACGCAGTATTTT
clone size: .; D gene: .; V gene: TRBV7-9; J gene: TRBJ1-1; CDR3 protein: CASSVQGGTEAFF; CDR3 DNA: TGTGCCAGCAGCGTACAGGGTGGCACTGAAGCTTTCTTT
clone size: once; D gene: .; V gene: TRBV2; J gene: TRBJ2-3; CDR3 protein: CASKLQGSTDTQYF; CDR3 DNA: TGTGCCAGCAAATTACAGGGTTCCACAGATACGCAGTATTTT
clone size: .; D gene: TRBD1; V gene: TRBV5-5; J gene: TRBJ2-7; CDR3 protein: CASSIAGQGPYEQYF; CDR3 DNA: TGTGCCAGCAGCATTGCGGGACAGGGTCCCTACGAGCAGTACTTC
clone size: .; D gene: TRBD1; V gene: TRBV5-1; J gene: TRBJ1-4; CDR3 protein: CASSLAGTGGPATNEKLFF; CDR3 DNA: TGCGCCAGCAGCTTGGCCGGGACAGGGGGCCCTGCAACTAATGAAAAACTGTTTTTT